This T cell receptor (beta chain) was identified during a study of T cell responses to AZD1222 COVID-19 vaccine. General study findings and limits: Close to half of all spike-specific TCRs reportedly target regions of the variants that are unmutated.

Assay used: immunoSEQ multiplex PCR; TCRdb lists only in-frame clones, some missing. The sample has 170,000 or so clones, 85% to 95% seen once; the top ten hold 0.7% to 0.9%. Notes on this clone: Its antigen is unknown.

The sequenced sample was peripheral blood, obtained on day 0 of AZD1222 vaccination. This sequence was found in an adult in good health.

This chain's CDR3 is CASSPQASYNEQFF. The DNA of the CDR3 is TGTGCCAGCAGCCCGCAGGCTTCCTACAATGAGCAGTTCTTC. J is TRBJ2-1 and V is TRBV9; D is ambiguous. The germline V gene encodes CDR1 SGDLS and CDR2 YYNGEE. CDR3 length equals 14 residues. Trimming cost V 4 bases and J 1 base, with 9 bases left between them.